Listed below are T cell receptor beta chains from one sample, sequenced in a study of blood T cell repertoires in COVID-19. Using immunoSEQ multiplex PCR, the repertoire was profiled, and TCRdb retains in-frame clones only, with some absent. The sample has 200,000 or so clones; 80% to 90% are singletons. Sequencing was performed on PBMCs or T cells enriched from blood (not recorded which). The source of these receptors is a woman between 25 and 40 years old who had been exposed to COVID-19. Each CDR3 is given with its conserved first and last residue. D genes are given only for firm matches. Rows may omit the clone size; those that give it use once, few, many or a size class.

D	size	V	J	CDR3	DNA
.	.	TRBV28	TRBJ1-3	CASSQNRAGDTIYF	TGTGCCAGCAGTCAGAACAGGGCCGGAGACACCATATATTTT
TRBD1	.	TRBV5-1	TRBJ1-2	CASSGRTGANYGYTF	TGCGCCAGCAGCGGAAGGACAGGGGCTAACTATGGCTACACCTTC
.	.	TRBV15	TRBJ2-1	CATSRDLLNEQFF	TGTGCCACCAGCAGAGATCTGTTAAATGAGCAGTTCTTC
.	.	TRBV7-9	TRBJ1-1	CASSRDTEAFF	TGTGCCAGCAGCCGGGACACTGAAGCTTTCTTT
.	.	TRBV4-1	TRBJ2-2	CASSHTQGNTGELFF	TGCGCCAGCAGCCACACACAGGGAAACACCGGGGAGCTGTTTTTT
.	few	TRBV27	TRBJ1-5	CASSLKAGLTQHF	TGTGCCAGCAGTTTAAAGGCAGGGTTAACCCAGCATTTT
.	.	TRBV5-1	TRBJ2-3	CASRGEVSSTDTQYF	TGCGCCAGCAGAGGGGAAGTTAGTAGCACAGATACGCAGTATTTT
.	.	TRBV27	TRBJ1-5	CASSFQGGSPQHF	TGTGCCAGCAGTTTCCAGGGTGGGTCCCCCCAGCATTTT
.	.	TRBV11-3	TRBJ2-1	CASSLSQGSSYNEQFF	TGTGCCAGCAGCTTAAGTCAGGGGAGCTCCTACAATGAGCAGTTCTTC
TRBD1	.	TRBV19	TRBJ1-3	CASSIGDSSGNTIYF	TGTGCCAGTAGTATAGGGGACAGCTCTGGAAACACCATATATTTT
.	.	TRBV12-3/TRBV12-4	TRBJ2-3	CASSFPPADTQYF	TGTGCCAGCAGTTTCCCCCCCGCAGATACGCAGTATTTT
.	.	TRBV10-3	TRBJ1-2	CAIRDLAQIRGYTF	TGTGCCATCCGTGATTTAGCCCAGATTAGGGGCTACACCTTC
.	.	TRBV6-5	TRBJ1-1	CASSYGAGLGEAFF	TGTGCCAGCAGTTACGGAGCAGGGCTCGGTGAAGCTTTCTTT
.	once	TRBV19	TRBJ1-4	CASRQFGATNEKLFF	TGTGCCAGTCGCCAATTCGGGGCAACTAATGAAAAACTGTTTTTT
TRBD1	.	TRBV29-1	TRBJ2-1	CSGRDSSYNEQFF	TGCAGCGGCCGGGACAGCTCCTACAATGAGCAGTTCTTC
TRBD1	.	TRBV4-1	TRBJ1-1	CASSQEVSGGLEAFF	TGCGCCAGCAGCCAAGAAGTTTCAGGGGGCCTTGAAGCTTTCTTT
.	.	TRBV5-1	TRBJ2-1	CASSLVGGGRGDNEQFF	TGCGCCAGCAGCTTGGTTGGGGGAGGCCGCGGCGACAATGAGCAGTTCTTC
TRBD2	once	TRBV30	TRBJ2-2	CACAGDTGELFF	TGTGCCTGTGCGGGGGACACCGGGGAGCTGTTTTTT
TRBD2	.	TRBV18	TRBJ2-1	CASSPLTSGRRNEQFF	TGTGCCAGCTCGCCACTTACTAGCGGGAGGAGGAATGAGCAGTTCTTC
TRBD1	.	TRBV4-1	TRBJ1-5	CASSQRTGVGQHF	TGCGCCAGCAGCCAACGGACAGGGGTCGGGCAGCATTTT
TRBD2	once	TRBV5-1	TRBJ2-7	CASSSIPLGLAGGDTNPEQYF	TGCGCCAGCAGCTCAATTCCCCTGGGACTAGCGGGAGGCGACACCAACCCCGAGCAGTACTTC
.	.	TRBV5-1	TRBJ2-1	CASSLELEQFF	TGCGCCAGCAGCTTGGAACTAGAGCAGTTCTTC
TRBD1	.	TRBV18	TRBJ2-3	CASSPLPGQGLDTQYF	TGTGCCAGCTCACCACTCCCGGGACAGGGTTTAGATACGCAGTATTTT
.	.	TRBV7-3	TRBJ1-4	CASSHPREATNEKLFF	TGTGCCAGCAGCCACCCCCGGGAGGCAACTAATGAAAAACTGTTTTTT
.	once	TRBV7-2	TRBJ2-7	CASSYTPSYEQYF	TGTGCCAGCAGCTATACTCCCTCCTACGAGCAGTACTTC
TRBD2	.	TRBV4-2	TRBJ2-3	CASSQGEASGADTQYF	TGTGCCAGCAGCCAAGGGGAGGCTAGCGGCGCAGATACGCAGTATTTT
.	once	TRBV27	TRBJ1-5	CASSPGRERPFGNQPQHF	TGTGCCAGCAGTCCAGGAAGGGAGCGACCTTTCGGCAATCAGCCCCAGCATTTT
.	.	TRBV29-1	TRBJ1-1	CSATPATGATEAFF	TGCAGCGCAACTCCGGCCACAGGCGCCACTGAAGCTTTCTTT
.	once	TRBV25-1	TRBJ2-1	CASSEGHREQFF	TGTGCCAGCAGTGAAGGACACAGGGAGCAGTTCTTC
.	.	TRBV29-1	TRBJ1-2	CSVDGDRTDYGYTF	TGCAGCGTTGACGGTGACAGGACGGACTATGGCTACACCTTC
.	.	TRBV27	TRBJ1-1	CASRPSGFTEAFF	TGTGCCAGCAGGCCTTCAGGGTTCACTGAAGCTTTCTTT
.	.	TRBV2	TRBJ2-2	CASSNEDASTGELFF	TGTGCCAGCAGTAATGAGGATGCTTCTACCGGGGAGCTGTTTTTT
TRBD1	.	TRBV9	TRBJ1-2	CASSVAGTGSGYTF	TGTGCCAGCAGCGTAGCCGGGACAGGGAGTGGCTACACCTTC
.	.	TRBV28	TRBJ1-5	CASSFSGVGNQPQHF	TGTGCCAGCAGTTTTTCGGGGGTTGGCAATCAGCCCCAGCATTTT
TRBD2	.	TRBV10-3	TRBJ2-2	CAISGLAQPGELFF	TGTGCCATCTCCGGACTAGCGCAACCCGGGGAGCTGTTTTTT
.	few	TRBV28	TRBJ2-3	CASSIPGSDTQYF	TGTGCCAGCAGTATCCCTGGCTCAGATACGCAGTATTTT
TRBD1	few	TRBV30	TRBJ1-1	CAWSGTGQFGTEAFF	TGTGCCTGGAGTGGGACAGGGCAGTTCGGCACTGAAGCTTTCTTT
.	.	TRBV5-4	TRBJ2-3	CASSRQAGRTDTQYF	TGTGCCAGCAGCCGCCAAGCGGGCCGCACAGATACGCAGTATTTT
TRBD1	few	TRBV5-1	TRBJ2-7	CASSIRGTGYEQYF	TGCGCCAGCAGCATCAGGGGGACAGGGTACGAGCAGTACTTC
.	.	TRBV9	TRBJ2-7	CASSVDLGSYEQYF	TGTGCCAGCAGCGTAGATCTAGGCTCCTACGAGCAGTACTTC
.	once	TRBV7-9	TRBJ1-1	CASSLEGGRIHTEAFF	TGTGCCAGCAGCTTAGAGGGGGGGCGGATACACACTGAAGCTTTCTTT
.	.	TRBV3-1/TRBV3-2	TRBJ1-1	CASSPPHLNTEAFF	TGTGCCAGCAGCCCCCCCCATTTGAACACTGAAGCTTTCTTT
.	.	TRBV11-3	TRBJ2-2	CASSPGLEVDTGELFF	TGTGCCAGCAGCCCGGGACTTGAGGTCGACACCGGGGAGCTGTTTTTT
.	.	TRBV7-2	TRBJ2-3	CASSFTHTDTQYF	TGTGCCAGCAGCTTTACACACACAGATACGCAGTATTTT
TRBD2	.	TRBV3-1/TRBV3-2	TRBJ2-2	CASSRGLQTGELFF	TGTGCCAGCAGCCGGGGACTACAGACCGGGGAGCTGTTTTTT
TRBD2	once	TRBV5-4	TRBJ2-1	CASSQGVRREEDEQFF	TGTGCCAGCAGCCAAGGGGTCAGGCGGGAGGAGGATGAGCAGTTCTTC